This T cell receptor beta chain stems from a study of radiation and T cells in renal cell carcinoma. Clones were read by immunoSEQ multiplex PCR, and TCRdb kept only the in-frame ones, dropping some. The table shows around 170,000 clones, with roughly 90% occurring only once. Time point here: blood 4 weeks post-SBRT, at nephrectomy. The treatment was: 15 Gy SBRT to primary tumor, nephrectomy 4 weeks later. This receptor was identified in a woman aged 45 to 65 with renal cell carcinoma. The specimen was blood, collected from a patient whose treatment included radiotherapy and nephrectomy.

Here the CDR3 DNA reads TGTGCCAGCTCACTCTCGGGCGAGCAGTACTTC. It encodes CASSLSGEQYF. The rearrangement joins TRBV18 to TRBJ2-7; D is unresolved. Between the trimmed V and J ends, which lost 4 bases and 6 bases, there was a span of 7 bases. This CDR3 is 11 amino acids long. The germline V gene has CDR1 KGHSH and CDR2 LQKENI.